The T cell receptor beta chain described here comes from a study of yellow fever vaccine responses in identical twins. General study findings and limits: Twins showed a vaccine T cell response that reportedly seemed partly convergent, partly personalized.

This CDR3 contains 14 residues. With 6 bases clipped from V and 6 bases from J, the junction kept 9 bases outside the gene matches. Germline loops: CDR1 ENHRY, CDR2 SYGVKD. This clonotype was detected a few times. Its cognate antigen is unknown. TCRdb ran MiXCR on the RT-PCR reads and lists one entry per CDR3 protein. The sample yields about 1,100 distinct CDR3 sequences, around four fifths seen once. This specimen was T cells from blood (PBMCs), unsorted or a sorted subset (not recorded which), taken before or after yellow fever vaccination (not recorded which). The chain combines TRBV10-3 with TRBJ1-1; 8 positions match TRBD1. The TCR comes from a young woman who received the yellow fever vaccine. In DNA form, the CDR3 reads TGTGCCATCAGCGGGGGACAGGCCCAAGCTGAAGCTTTCTTT. It is translated as CAISGGQAQAEAFF.